This T cell receptor (beta chain) originates from a study of blood T cell repertoires in COVID-19. Study in general: Samples came from the United States, Italy and Spain, spanning acute and convalescent COVID-19. T cells, B-cell-depleted T cells, or PBMCs supplied cDNA or gDNA.

Source study methods: By means of reference gene primer amplification, nucleated cell counts were estimated. Sequenced by immunoSEQ multiplex PCR; TCRdb stores in-frame clones only, minus some. V and J calls and clone size are as listed in that table; D and trimming were resolved from the DNA. The data contain approximately 68,000 clones, approximately 91% of them singletons. The specimen sequenced was peripheral blood. The receptor comes from a man in his 70s with active or convalescent COVID-19.

The CDR3 sequence is CASSPGRNTEAFF. CDR3 DNA: TGTGCCAGCTCACCGGGCAGGAACACTGAAGCTTTCTTT. The chain couples TRBV18 to TRBJ1-1; D is ambiguous. Between the trimmed V and J ends, which lost 3 bases and 1 base, there was a span of 6 bases. This CDR3 region has 13 residues. Germline V CDR1 and CDR2: KGHSH, LQKENI.